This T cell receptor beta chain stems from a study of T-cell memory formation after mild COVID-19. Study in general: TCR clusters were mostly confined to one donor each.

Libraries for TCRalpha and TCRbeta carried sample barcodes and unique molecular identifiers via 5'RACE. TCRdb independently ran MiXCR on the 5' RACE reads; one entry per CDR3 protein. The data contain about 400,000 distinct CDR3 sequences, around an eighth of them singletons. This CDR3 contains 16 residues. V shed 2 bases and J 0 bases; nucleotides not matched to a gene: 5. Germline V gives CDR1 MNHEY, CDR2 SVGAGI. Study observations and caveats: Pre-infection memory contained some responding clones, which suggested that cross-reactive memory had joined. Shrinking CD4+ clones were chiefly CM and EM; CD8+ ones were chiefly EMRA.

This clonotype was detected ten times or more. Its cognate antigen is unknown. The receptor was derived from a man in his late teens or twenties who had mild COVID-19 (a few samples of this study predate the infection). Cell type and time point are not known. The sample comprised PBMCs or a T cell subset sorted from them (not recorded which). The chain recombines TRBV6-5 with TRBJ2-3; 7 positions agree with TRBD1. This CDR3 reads CASSYRGGSSTDTQYF. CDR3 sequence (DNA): TGTGCCAGCAGTTACCGAGGGGGCTCTAGCACAGATACGCAGTATTTT.